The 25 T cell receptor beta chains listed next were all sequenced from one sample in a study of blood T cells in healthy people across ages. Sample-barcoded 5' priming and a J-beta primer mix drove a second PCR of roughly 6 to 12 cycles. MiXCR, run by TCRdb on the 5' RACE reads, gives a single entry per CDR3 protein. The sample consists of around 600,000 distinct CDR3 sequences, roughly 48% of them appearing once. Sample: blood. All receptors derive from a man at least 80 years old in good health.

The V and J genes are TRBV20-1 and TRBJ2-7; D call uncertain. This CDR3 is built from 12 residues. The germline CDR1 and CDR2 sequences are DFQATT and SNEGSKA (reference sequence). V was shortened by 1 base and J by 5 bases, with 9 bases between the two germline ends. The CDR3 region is CSARAVANEQYF. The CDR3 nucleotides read TGCAGTGCTAGAGCCGTAGCCAACGAGCAGTACTTC.

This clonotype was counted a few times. The CDR3 coding sequence is TGCAGTGCTAGAGTATCGGGGATCGACAATCAGCCCCAGCATTTT. This translates into CSARVSGIDNQPQHF. The chain is built from TRBV20-1 and TRBJ1-5; D not resolved. V was trimmed by 1 base and J by 3 bases, leaving 13 bases between them. Germline loops: CDR1 DFQATT, CDR2 SNEGSKA (reference sequence). The CDR3 covers 15 residues.

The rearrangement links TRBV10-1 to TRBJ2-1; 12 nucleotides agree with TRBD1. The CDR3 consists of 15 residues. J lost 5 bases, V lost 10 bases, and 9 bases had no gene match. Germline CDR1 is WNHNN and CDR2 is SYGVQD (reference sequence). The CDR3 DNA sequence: TGCGCCACCACGATAGGGACAGGGGGCCACAATGAGCAGTTCTTC. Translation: CATTIGTGGHNEQFF.

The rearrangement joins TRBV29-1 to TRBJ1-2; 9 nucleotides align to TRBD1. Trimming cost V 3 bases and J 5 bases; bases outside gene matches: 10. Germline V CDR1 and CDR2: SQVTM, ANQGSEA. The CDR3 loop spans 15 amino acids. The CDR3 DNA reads TGCAGCGTTGAGGGCGGACGGGACAGGGTATATGGCTACACCTTC. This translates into CSVEGGRDRVYGYTF.

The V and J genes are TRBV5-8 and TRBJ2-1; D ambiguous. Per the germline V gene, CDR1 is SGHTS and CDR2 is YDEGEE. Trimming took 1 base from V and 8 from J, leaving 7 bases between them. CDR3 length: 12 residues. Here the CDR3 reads CASSLPRDEQFF. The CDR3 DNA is TGTGCCAGCAGCTTGCCAAGGGATGAGCAGTTCTTC.

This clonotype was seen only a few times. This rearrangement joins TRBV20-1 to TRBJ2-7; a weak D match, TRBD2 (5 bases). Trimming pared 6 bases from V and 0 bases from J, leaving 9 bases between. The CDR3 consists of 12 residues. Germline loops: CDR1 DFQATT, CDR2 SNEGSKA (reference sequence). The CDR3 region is CSARENSYEQYF. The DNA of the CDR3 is TGCAGTGCCCGGGAAAACTCCTACGAGCAGTACTTC.

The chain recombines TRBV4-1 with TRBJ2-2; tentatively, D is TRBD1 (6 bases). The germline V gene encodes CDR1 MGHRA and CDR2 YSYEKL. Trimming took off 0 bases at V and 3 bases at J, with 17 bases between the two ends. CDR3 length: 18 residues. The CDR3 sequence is CASSQDLNLGADTGELFF. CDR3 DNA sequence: TGCGCCAGCAGCCAAGATCTTAACCTGGGGGCGGACACCGGGGAGCTGTTTTTT.

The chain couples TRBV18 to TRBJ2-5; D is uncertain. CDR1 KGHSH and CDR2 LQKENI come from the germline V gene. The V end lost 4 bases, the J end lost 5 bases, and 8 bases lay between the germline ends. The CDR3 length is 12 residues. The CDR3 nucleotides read TGTGCCAGCTCACGGCTCTCGGAGACCCAGTACTTC. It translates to CASSRLSETQYF.

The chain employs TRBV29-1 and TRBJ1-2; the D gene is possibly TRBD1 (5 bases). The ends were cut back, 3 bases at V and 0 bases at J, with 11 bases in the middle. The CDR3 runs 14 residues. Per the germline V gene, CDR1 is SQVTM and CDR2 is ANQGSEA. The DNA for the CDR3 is TGCAGCGTTGACTACAGGCTCGCTAACTATGGCTACACCTTC. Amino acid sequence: CSVDYRLANYGYTF. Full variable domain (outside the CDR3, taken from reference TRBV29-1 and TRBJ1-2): SAVISQKPSRDICQRGTSLTIQCQVDSQVTMMFWYRQQPGQSLTLIATANQGSEATYESGFVIDKFPISRPNLTFSTLTVSNMSPEDSSIYLCSVDYRLANYGYTFGSGTRLTVV.

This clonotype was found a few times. CDR3 coding DNA: TGTGCCACCAGTGATTCCGGGACAGGGGTGACCTACGAGCAGTACTTC. This sequence encodes CATSDSGTGVTYEQYF. The gene calls are TRBV24-1 and TRBJ2-7, with 10 bases identical to TRBD1. The CDR3 length is 16 residues. Germline V CDR1 and CDR2: KGHDR, SFDVKD. The ends lost 2 bases at V and 2 bases at J; junction bases unmatched: 5.

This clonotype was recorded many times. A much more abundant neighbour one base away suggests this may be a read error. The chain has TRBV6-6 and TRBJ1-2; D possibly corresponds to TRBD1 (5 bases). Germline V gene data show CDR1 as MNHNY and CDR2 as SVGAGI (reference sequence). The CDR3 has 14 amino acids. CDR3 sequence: CASSDSRGGSGYTF. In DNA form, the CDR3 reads TGTGCCAGCAGTGACTCGAGGGGAGGGAGTGGCTACACCTTC.

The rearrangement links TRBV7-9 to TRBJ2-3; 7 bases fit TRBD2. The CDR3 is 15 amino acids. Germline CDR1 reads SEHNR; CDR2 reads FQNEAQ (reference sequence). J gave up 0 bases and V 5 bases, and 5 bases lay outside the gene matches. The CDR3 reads CASSPAGVSTDTQYF. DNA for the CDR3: TGTGCCAGCAGCCCGGCGGGGGTTAGCACAGATACGCAGTATTTT.

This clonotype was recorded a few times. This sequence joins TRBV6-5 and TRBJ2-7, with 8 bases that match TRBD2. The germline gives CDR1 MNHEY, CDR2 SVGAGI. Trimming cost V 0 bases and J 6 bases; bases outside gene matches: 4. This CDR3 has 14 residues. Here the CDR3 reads CASSYSGTRGEQYF. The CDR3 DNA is TGTGCCAGCAGTTACTCGGGGACTAGAGGCGAGCAGTACTTC.

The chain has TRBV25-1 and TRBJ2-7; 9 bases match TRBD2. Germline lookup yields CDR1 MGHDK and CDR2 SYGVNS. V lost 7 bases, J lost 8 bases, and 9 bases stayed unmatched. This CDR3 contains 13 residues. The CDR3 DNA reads TGTGCCAGCACTCTAGCGGGAACTCAGAAGCAGTACTTC. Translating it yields CASTLAGTQKQYF.

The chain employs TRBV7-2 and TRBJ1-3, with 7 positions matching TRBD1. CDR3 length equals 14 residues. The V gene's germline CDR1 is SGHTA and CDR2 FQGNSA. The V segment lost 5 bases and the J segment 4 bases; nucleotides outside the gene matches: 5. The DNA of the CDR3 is TGTGCCAGCAGCACGAGGACAGGAGGAAACACCATATATTTT. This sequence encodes CASSTRTGGNTIYF.

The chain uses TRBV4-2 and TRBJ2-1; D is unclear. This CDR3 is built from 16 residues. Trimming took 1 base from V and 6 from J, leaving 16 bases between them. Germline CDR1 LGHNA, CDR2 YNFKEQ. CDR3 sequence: CASSQASLPPGNEQFF. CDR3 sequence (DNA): TGTGCCAGCAGCCAAGCTTCTCTACCCCCGGGCAATGAGCAGTTCTTC.

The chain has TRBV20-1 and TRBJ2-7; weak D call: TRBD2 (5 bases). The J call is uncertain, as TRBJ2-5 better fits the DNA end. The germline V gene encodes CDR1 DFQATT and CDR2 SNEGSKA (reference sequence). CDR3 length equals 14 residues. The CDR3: CSASIPRGAETQYF. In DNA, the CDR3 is TGCAGTGCTTCCATTCCACGGGGTGCTGAGACCCAGTACTTC.

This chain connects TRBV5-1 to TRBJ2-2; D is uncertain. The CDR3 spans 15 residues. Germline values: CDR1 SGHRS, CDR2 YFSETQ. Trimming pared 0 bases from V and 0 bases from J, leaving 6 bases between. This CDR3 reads CASSLDRPNTGELFF. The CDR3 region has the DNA TGCGCCAGCAGCTTGGACAGACCGAACACCGGGGAGCTGTTTTTT.

The CDR3 nucleotides are TGTGCCAGCAGTTTCGAGCCCGGACTAGTTCTTGTCGAGCAGTACTTC. As protein: CASSFEPGLVLVEQYF. The V and J genes are TRBV12-3 or TRBV12-4 and TRBJ2-7; TRBD2 matches at 7 bases. The V gene end was trimmed by 3 bases and the J gene end by 6 bases; junction bases not matched to a gene: 14. This CDR3 comprises 16 residues.

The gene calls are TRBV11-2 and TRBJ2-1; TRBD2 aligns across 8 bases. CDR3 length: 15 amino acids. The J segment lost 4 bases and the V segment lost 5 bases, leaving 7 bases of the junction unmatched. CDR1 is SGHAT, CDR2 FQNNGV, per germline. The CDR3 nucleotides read TGTGCCAGCAGCGTTCACGGGGGGGGATACAATGAGCAGTTCTTC. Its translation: CASSVHGGGYNEQFF.

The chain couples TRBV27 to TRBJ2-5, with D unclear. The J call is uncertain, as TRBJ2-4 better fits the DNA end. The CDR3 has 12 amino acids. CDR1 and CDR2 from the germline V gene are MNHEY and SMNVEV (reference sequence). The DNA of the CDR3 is TGTGCCAGCCCCCCGGCCAAAAACATTCAGTACTTC. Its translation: CASPPAKNIQYF.

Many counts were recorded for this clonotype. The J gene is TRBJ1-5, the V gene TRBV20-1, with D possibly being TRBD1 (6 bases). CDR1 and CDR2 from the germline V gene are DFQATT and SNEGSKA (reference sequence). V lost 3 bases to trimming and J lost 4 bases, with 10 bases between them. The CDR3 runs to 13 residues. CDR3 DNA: TGCAGTGCTAGGGAGGACAGAAATCAGCCCCAGCATTTT. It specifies CSAREDRNQPQHF.

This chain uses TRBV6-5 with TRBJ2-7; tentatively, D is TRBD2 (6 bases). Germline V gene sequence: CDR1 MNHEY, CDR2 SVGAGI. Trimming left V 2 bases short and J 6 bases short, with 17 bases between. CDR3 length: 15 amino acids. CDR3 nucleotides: TGTGCCAGCAGTTACGAGGTTTTCGGAGGGACCGAGCAGTACTTC. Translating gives CASSYEVFGGTEQYF.

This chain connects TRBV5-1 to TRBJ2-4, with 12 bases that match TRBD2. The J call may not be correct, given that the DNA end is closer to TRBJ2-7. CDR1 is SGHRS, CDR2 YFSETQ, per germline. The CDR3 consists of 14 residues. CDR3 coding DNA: TGCGCCAGCAGCATGACTAGCGGGAGTTACGAGCAGTACTTC. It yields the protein CASSMTSGSYEQYF.

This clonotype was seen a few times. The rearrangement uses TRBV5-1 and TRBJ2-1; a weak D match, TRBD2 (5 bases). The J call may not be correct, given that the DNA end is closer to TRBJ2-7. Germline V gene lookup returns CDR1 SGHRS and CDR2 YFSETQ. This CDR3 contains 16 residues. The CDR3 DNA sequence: TGCGCCAGCAGCTTGGTAGAGGGCGGTAGCGTCTACGAGCAGTACTTC. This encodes CASSLVEGGSVYEQYF.